This T cell receptor (beta chain) stems from a study of tumor-infiltrating lymphocytes in primary liver carcinoma. The germline V and J ends were trimmed by 5 bases and 4 bases, with 12 bases remaining between them. CDR3 length equals 13 residues. Germline CDR1 MNHNS, CDR2 SASEGT. A constant-region primer served to make TCR beta cDNA from roughly 480 ng total RNA. For TCR beta, libraries were produced by three nested multiplex PCR rounds using slightly modified ARM-PCR. Running around 9 cycles apiece, the first two PCR rounds relied on TRBV1-TRBV30 forward primers together with a C-beta reverse primer. TCRdb redid the calling of the multiplex PCR reads with MiXCR, one entry per CDR3 protein. This sample has more than 150,000 distinct CDR3 sequences, with 50% to 75% found just once. The study extracted blood RNA from unsorted whole blood and also extracted germline DNA. Prior to the surgical procedure, roughly 4 milliliters of peripheral blood were collected.

The V call is TRBV6-1, the J call TRBJ2-7; D call uncertain. The sequenced material came from peripheral blood. The clonotype comes from a man aged 40-50 years with primary liver carcinoma and hepatitis B virus infection. This chain's CDR3 is CASSPQMGYEQYF. CDR3 nucleotide sequence: TGTGCCAGCAGTCCCCAGATGGGGTACGAGCAGTACTTC.